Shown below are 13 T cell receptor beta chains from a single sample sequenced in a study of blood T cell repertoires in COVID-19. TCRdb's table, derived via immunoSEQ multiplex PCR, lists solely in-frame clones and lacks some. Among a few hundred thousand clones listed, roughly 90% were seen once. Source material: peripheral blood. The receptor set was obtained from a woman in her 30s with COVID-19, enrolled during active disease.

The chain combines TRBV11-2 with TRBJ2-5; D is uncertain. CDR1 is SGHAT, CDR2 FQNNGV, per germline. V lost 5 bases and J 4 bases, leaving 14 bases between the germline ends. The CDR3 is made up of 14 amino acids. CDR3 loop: CASSPSVSRETQYF. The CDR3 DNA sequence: TGTGCCAGCAGCCCGTCGGTCTCGAGAGAGACCCAGTACTTC.

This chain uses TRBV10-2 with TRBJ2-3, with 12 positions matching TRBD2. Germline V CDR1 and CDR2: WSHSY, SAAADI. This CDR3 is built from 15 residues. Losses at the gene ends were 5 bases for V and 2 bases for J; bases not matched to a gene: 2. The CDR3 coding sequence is TGCGCCAGCAGTCCTAGCGGGGGGGCCACAGATACGCAGTATTTT. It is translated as CASSPSGGATDTQYF.

CDR3 DNA sequence: TGTGCCAGCAGTCCCTCCGACGGAGTAAACCGGGAGACCCAGTACTTC. Amino acid sequence: CASSPSDGVNRETQYF. The chain couples TRBV6-2 or TRBV6-3 to TRBJ2-5; D call uncertain. Germline values: CDR1 MNHEY, CDR2 SVGEGT. CDR3 size: 16 residues. V was cut by 5 bases and J by 5 bases, with 21 bases left in between.

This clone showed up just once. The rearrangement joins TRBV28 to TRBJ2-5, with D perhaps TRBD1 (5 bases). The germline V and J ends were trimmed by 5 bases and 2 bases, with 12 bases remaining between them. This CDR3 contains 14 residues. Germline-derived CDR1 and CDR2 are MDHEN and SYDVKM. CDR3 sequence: CASSTRQSQETQYF. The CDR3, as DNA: TGTGCCAGCAGTACCCGACAGAGTCAAGAGACCCAGTACTTC.

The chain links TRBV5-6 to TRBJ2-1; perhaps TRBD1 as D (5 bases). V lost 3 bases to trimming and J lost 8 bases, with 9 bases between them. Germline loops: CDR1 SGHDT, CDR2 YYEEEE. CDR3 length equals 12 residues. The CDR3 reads CASSSDSYEQFF. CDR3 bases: TGTGCCAGCAGCTCCGACAGTTATGAGCAGTTCTTC.

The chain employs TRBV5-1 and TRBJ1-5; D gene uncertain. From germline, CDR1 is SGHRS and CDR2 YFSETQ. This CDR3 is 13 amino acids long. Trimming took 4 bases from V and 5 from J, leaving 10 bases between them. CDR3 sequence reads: CASSPGSDQPQHF. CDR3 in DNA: TGCGCCAGCAGCCCCGGGTCCGATCAGCCCCAGCATTTT.

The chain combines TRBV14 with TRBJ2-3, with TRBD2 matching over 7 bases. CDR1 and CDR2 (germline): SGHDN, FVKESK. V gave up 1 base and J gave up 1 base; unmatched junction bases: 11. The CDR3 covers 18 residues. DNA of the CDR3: TGTGCCAGCAGCCAAGTCTCGGGAGGTATATGGGGCACAGATACGCAGTATTTT. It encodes CASSQVSGGIWGTDTQYF.

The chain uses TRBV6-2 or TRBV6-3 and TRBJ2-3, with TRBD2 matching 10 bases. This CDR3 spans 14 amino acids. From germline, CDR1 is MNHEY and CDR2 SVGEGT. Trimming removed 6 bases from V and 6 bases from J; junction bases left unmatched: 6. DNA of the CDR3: TGTGCCAGCAGCGTGACTAGCGGGTCTGATACGCAGTATTTT. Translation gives CASSVTSGSDTQYF.

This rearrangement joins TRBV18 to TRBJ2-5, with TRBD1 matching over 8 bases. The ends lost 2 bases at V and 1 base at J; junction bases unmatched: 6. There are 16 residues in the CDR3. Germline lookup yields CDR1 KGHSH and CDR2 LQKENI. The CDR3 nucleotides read TGTGCCAGCTCACCAGGGCAAGACAGGGGCCAAGAGACCCAGTACTTC. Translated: CASSPGQDRGQETQYF.

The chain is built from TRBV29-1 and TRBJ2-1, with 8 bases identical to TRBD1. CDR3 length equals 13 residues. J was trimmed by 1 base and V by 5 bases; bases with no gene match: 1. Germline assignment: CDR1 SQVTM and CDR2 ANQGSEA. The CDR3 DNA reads TGCAGCGTTTACAGGGGGTCCTACAATGAGCAGTTCTTC. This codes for CSVYRGSYNEQFF.

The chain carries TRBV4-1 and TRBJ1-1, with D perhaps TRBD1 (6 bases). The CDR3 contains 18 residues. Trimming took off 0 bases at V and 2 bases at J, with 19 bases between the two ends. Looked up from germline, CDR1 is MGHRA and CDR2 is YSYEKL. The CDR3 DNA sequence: TGCGCCAGCAGCCAAGAAGGGGGGGGTGCGGGTTTCAACACTGAAGCTTTCTTT. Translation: CASSQEGGGAGFNTEAFF.

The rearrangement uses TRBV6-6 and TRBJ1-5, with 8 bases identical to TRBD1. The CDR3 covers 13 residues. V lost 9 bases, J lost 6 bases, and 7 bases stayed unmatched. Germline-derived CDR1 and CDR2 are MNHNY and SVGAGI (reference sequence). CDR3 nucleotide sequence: TGTGCCAGTGGACAGGGTGATTCTCAGCCCCAGCATTTT. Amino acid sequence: CASGQGDSQPQHF.

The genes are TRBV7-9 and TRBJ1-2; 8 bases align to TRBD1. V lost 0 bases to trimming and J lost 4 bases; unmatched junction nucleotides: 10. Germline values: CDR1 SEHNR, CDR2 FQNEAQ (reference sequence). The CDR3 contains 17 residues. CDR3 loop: CASSLATSDRVGYGYTF. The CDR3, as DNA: TGTGCCAGCAGCTTAGCCACATCGGACAGGGTAGGCTATGGCTACACCTTC.